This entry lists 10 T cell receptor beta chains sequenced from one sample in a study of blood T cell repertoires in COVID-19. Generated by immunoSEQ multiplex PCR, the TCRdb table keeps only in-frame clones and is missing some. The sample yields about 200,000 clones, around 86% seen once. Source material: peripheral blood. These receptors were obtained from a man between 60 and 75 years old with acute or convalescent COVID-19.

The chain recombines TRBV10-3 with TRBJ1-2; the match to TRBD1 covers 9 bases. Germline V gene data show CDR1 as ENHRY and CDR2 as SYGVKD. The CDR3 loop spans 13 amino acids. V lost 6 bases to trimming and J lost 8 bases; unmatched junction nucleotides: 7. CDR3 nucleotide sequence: TGTGCCATCAGAGAACAGGGGGCTCAAGGCTACACCTTC. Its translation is CAIREQGAQGYTF.

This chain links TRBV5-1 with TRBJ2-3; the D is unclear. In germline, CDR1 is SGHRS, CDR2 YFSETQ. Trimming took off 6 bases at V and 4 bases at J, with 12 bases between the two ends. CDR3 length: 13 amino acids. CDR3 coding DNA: TGCGCCAGCAACGAGCCCCCGGCAGATACGCAGTATTTT. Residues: CASNEPPADTQYF.

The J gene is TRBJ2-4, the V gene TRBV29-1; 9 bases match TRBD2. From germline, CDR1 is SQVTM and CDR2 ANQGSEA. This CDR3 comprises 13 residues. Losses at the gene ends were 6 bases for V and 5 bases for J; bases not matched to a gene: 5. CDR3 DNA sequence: TGCAGCGTCTGCGGGAGGGTCCAAAACATTCAGTACTTC. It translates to CSVCGRVQNIQYF.

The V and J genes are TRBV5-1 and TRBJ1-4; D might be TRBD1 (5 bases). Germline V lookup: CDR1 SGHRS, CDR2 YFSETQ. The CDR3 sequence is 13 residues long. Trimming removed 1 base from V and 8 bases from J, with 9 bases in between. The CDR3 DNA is TGCGCCAGCAGCTTGAGGGGAGGCGAAAAACTGTTTTTT. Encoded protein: CASSLRGGEKLFF.

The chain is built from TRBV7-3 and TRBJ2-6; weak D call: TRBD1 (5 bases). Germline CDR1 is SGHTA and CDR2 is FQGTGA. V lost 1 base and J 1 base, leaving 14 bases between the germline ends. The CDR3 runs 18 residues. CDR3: CASSLNAGYSSGANVLTF. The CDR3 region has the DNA TGTGCCAGCAGCTTAAATGCAGGGTACTCGTCTGGGGCCAACGTCCTGACTTTC.

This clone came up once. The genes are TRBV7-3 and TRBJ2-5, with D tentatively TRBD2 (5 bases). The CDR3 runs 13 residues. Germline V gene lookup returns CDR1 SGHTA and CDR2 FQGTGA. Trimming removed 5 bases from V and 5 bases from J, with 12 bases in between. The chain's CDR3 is CASSPGVRETQYF. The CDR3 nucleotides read TGTGCCAGCAGCCCCGGGGTTCGGGAGACCCAGTACTTC.

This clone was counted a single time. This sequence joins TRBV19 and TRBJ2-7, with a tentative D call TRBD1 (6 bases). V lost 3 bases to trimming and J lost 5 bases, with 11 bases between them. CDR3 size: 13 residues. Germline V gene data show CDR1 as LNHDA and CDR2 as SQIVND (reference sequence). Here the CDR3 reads CASSIGTPDEQYF. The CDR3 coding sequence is TGTGCCAGTAGTATTGGGACACCGGACGAGCAGTACTTC.

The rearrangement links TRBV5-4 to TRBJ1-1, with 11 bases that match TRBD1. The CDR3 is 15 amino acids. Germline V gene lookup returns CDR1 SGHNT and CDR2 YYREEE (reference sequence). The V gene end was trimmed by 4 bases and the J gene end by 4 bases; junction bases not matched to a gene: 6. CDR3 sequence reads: CASSSAGTGGTEAFF. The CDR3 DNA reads TGTGCCAGCAGCAGCGCCGGGACAGGGGGCACTGAAGCTTTCTTT.

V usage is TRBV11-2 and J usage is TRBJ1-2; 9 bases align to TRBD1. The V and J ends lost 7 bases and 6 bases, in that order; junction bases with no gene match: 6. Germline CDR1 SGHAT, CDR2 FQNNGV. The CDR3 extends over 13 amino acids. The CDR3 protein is CASTRTGEDGYTF. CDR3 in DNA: TGTGCCAGCACTCGGACAGGGGAGGATGGCTACACCTTC.

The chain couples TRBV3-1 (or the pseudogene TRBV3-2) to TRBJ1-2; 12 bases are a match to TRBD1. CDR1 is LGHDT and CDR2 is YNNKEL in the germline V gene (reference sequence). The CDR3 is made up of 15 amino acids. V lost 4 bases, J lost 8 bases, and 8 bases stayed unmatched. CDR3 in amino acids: CASSRPGTGGVGYTF. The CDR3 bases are TGTGCCAGCAGCCGACCCGGGACAGGGGGCGTAGGCTACACCTTC.